This TCR beta chain originates from a study of STAT5B mutations in CD4+ large granular lymphocyte leukemia. The wider study: Healthy donors showed HLA-associated enrichment of the CDR3 'QG' motif. General study points: Compared with healthy controls (2/35), patient top clones favored TRBV06 (8/27). Without putative leukemic clones, patient CD4-sorted repertoires remained more clonal than healthy CD4+ repertoires.

This clone was found once. Its target is unknown. Authors' processing steps: The detection floor for productive clonotype frequency was 2.59 x 10-5. Generated by immunoSEQ multiplex PCR, the TCRdb table keeps only in-frame clones and is missing some. The V and J calls and clone size were taken over from that table, and D and trimming were inferred from the DNA. The repertoire has more than 30,000 clones, around three quarters of them found once; the top ten carry around 2.1%. Per the germline V gene, CDR1 is SGHTA and CDR2 is FQGNSA. This CDR3 is 15 amino acids long. With 5 bases removed from V and 3 bases from J, the gap between germline ends came to 15 bases.

This clonotype was sampled from a human donor in good health. This sequence joins TRBV7-2 and TRBJ2-3; D possibly corresponds to TRBD1 (6 bases). Input material: CD4+ T cells from blood buffy coats. CDR3 sequence: CASSGGWGRTDTQYF. The CDR3 nucleotides are TGTGCCAGCAGCGGGGGATGGGGGCGGACAGATACGCAGTATTTT.